A selection of T cell receptor beta chains follows, all from one sample in a study of molecular identifiers for immune sequencing clone quantification. TCRdb recomputed calls from the PCR reads with MiXCR, one row per CDR3 protein. This sample has approximately 670,000 distinct CDR3 sequences, with just under 20% found just once. Sequencing was carried out using naive CD8+ T cells from blood, with Jurkat cell RNA spiked in. The source is a human donor in good health. Some libraries in this study had Jurkat cell RNA spiked in. Each CDR3 is given with its conserved first and last residue. A D gene is named only where the DNA matches it firmly. Clone size is stated in some rows and not others, as once, few, many or a class when expanded.

size: many
D: TRBD1
V: TRBV20-1
J: TRBJ1-1
length: 19
DNA: TGCAGTGCTAGAGATTTTTGGACAGGGGATCCCCTATTGGACACTGAAGCTTTCTTT
CDR3: CSARDFWTGDPLLDTEAFF

size: .
D: .
V: TRBV6-1
J: TRBJ2-1
length: 16
DNA: TGTGCCAGCAGTGAACTCGGCGGGGCCGCCTACAATGAGCAGTTCTTC
CDR3: CASSELGGAAYNEQFF

size: .
D: .
V: TRBV24-1
J: TRBJ2-3
length: 18
DNA: TGTGCCACCAGTGATAACGGGGCCAAGGGCGAGAGGTCAGATACGCAGTATTTT
CDR3: CATSDNGAKGERSDTQYF

size: many
D: .
V: TRBV15
J: TRBJ2-7
length: 12
DNA: TGTGCCACCAGCAGTGGTCCGTCCGAGCAGTACTTC
CDR3: CATSSGPSEQYF

size: many
D: .
V: TRBV2
J: TRBJ2-3
length: 13
DNA: TGTGCCAGCGATGGCACTAGCACAGATACGCAGTATTTT
CDR3: CASDGTSTDTQYF

size: many
D: TRBD1
V: TRBV12-3/TRBV12-4
J: TRBJ1-1
length: 14
DNA: TGTGCCAGCAGTTATAGGCAGGGGGCCGCTGAAGCTTTCTTT
CDR3: CASSYRQGAAEAFF

size: few
D: TRBD2
V: TRBV19
J: TRBJ2-7
length: 17
DNA: TGTGCCAGTAGTATGGCTAGCGGGGGTGAAAGCCCCTACGAGCAGTACTTC
CDR3: CASSMASGGESPYEQYF

size: many
D: .
V: TRBV7-9
J: TRBJ1-5
length: 16
DNA: TGTGCCAGCAGCTTACTTAGTGACAGAGGCAATCAGCCCCAGCATTTT
CDR3: CASSLLSDRGNQPQHF

size: many
D: TRBD2
V: TRBV10-3
J: TRBJ2-7
length: 13
DNA: TGTGCCATCAGTGATGGGGGGGCCTACGAGCAGTACTTC
CDR3: CAISDGGAYEQYF

size: many
D: .
V: TRBV6-5
J: TRBJ2-2
length: 13
DNA: TGTGCCAGCAGTTACCGGTTTCCCGGGGAGCTGTTTTTT
CDR3: CASSYRFPGELFF

size: few
D: TRBD1
V: TRBV6-1
J: TRBJ1-5
length: 17
DNA: TGTGCCAGCAGTGAAATGGAGGCTACAGGGGTGGACCAGCCCCAGCATTTT
CDR3: CASSEMEATGVDQPQHF

size: many
D: .
V: TRBV9
J: TRBJ1-4
length: 15
DNA: TGTGCCAGCAGCGTAGTTGGCTCAGCTAATGAAAAACTGTTTTTT
CDR3: CASSVVGSANEKLFF

size: .
D: .
V: TRBV5-5
J: TRBJ2-1
length: 16
DNA: TGTGCCAGCAGCATCCTGACAGGTAGCCCCTACAATGAGCAGTTCTTC
CDR3: CASSILTGSPYNEQFF

size: many
D: .
V: TRBV18
J: TRBJ1-6
length: 11
DNA: TGTGCCAGCTCTGGCGATTCACCCCTCCACTTT
CDR3: CASSGDSPLHF

size: few
D: .
V: TRBV4-3
J: TRBJ1-2
length: 13
DNA: TGCGCCAGCAGCCAGACCGGGATAAATGGCTACACCTTC
CDR3: CASSQTGINGYTF

size: many
D: TRBD1
V: TRBV2
J: TRBJ2-7
length: 13
DNA: TGTGCCAGCCAGGACAGGACCCCCTACGAGCAGTACTTC
CDR3: CASQDRTPYEQYF

size: many
D: .
V: TRBV2
J: TRBJ2-7
length: 12
DNA: TGTGCCAGCAGATCGGACAGATTGGTCCTGTACTTC
CDR3: CASRSDRLVLYF

size: many
D: TRBD1
V: TRBV20-1
J: TRBJ1-5
length: 16
DNA: TGCAGTGCTAGAGCCGGCAAAGGGACAGGGCTCCAGCCCCAGCATTTT
CDR3: CSARAGKGTGLQPQHF

size: few
D: .
V: TRBV12-3/TRBV12-4
J: TRBJ1-1
length: 13
DNA: TGTGCCAGCAGTCTGACGACTTACACTGAAGCTTTCTTT
CDR3: CASSLTTYTEAFF

size: .
D: .
V: TRBV24-1
J: TRBJ2-2
length: 13
DNA: TGTGCCACCAGGGGAGGAGGGACCGGGGAGCTGTTTTTT
CDR3: CATRGGGTGELFF

size: many
D: .
V: TRBV28
J: TRBJ2-7
length: 13
DNA: TGTGCCAGCAGTTCGCTAATGGCAGGCGGGAAGTACTTC
CDR3: CASSSLMAGGKYF

size: many
D: .
V: TRBV30
J: TRBJ2-3
length: 14
DNA: TGTGCCTGGAGTGTACTAGATCTCCCAGATACGCAGTATTTT
CDR3: CAWSVLDLPDTQYF

size: many
D: TRBD2
V: TRBV20-1
J: TRBJ2-7
length: 13
DNA: TGCAGTGCTAGAGGGGACTACCGGTACGAGCAGTACTTC
CDR3: CSARGDYRYEQYF

size: many
D: TRBD2
V: TRBV12-3/TRBV12-4
J: TRBJ2-2
length: 15
DNA: TGTGCCAGCAGTTCCGGGACTACGACTCCCGGGGAGCTGTTTTTT
CDR3: CASSSGTTTPGELFF

size: many
D: .
V: TRBV12-3/TRBV12-4
J: TRBJ2-7
length: 14
DNA: TGTGCCAGCAGTTGGGAAGGGGGGACCTACGAGCAGTACTTC
CDR3: CASSWEGGTYEQYF

size: many
D: .
V: TRBV16
J: TRBJ1-5
length: 16
DNA: TGTGCCAGCAGCCAAACGACAAGATTGGGCAATCAGCCCCAGCATTTT
CDR3: CASSQTTRLGNQPQHF

size: many
D: .
V: TRBV7-2
J: TRBJ2-1
length: 15
DNA: TGTGCCAGCAGCTTAGCGTCTGCTACTCTCGTGGAGCAGTTCTTC
CDR3: CASSLASATLVEQFF

size: many
D: .
V: TRBV7-2
J: TRBJ2-3
length: 15
DNA: TGTGCCAGCAGCTTAGGCGGGGGCGTAGCAGATACGCAGTATTTT
CDR3: CASSLGGGVADTQYF

size: many
D: TRBD2
V: TRBV5-4
J: TRBJ2-7
length: 14
DNA: TGTGCCAGCAGCTTACCAGGGACTACCTACGAGCAGTACTTC
CDR3: CASSLPGTTYEQYF

size: many
D: .
V: TRBV7-9
J: TRBJ2-3
length: 13
DNA: TGTGCCAGCAGCTCACCTGGGGCAGATACGCAGTATTTT
CDR3: CASSSPGADTQYF

size: many
D: .
V: TRBV28
J: TRBJ1-5
length: 15
DNA: TGTGCCAGCAGCAACGAGGGGGTAGGCAATCAGCCCCAGCATTTT
CDR3: CASSNEGVGNQPQHF

size: few
D: .
V: TRBV25-1
J: TRBJ2-7
length: 16
DNA: TGTGCCAGCAGTGAAATCGGAGGACCTTATGCCGACGAGCAGTACTTC
CDR3: CASSEIGGPYADEQYF

size: many
D: .
V: TRBV12-3/TRBV12-4
J: TRBJ2-3
length: 12
DNA: TGTGCCAGCAGTCCAGACCGAGATACGCAGTATTTT
CDR3: CASSPDRDTQYF

size: many
D: .
V: TRBV6-5
J: TRBJ1-2
length: 14
DNA: TGTGCCAGCTCCTCAGGGATCCGTACCGGCGGCTACACCTTC
CDR3: CASSSGIRTGGYTF

size: many
D: .
V: TRBV6-4
J: TRBJ1-1
length: 16
DNA: TGTGCCAGCAGTCGGACAAACGAAGCACCGAACACTGAAGCTTTCTTT
CDR3: CASSRTNEAPNTEAFF

size: many
D: .
V: TRBV4-3
J: TRBJ2-6
length: 16
DNA: TGCGCCAGCAGCCAAGACTCAGGGGCTGGGGCCAACGTCCTGACTTTC
CDR3: CASSQDSGAGANVLTF

size: many
D: .
V: TRBV7-9
J: TRBJ1-4
length: 14
DNA: TGTGCCAGCAGCTTCAGTACGGGGAATGAAAAACTGTTTTTT
CDR3: CASSFSTGNEKLFF

size: many
D: .
V: TRBV11-2
J: TRBJ2-1
length: 18
DNA: TGTGCCAGCAGCTCACAGCTCAGGAGGGGGACTGAAATCCATGAGCAGTTCTTC
CDR3: CASSSQLRRGTEIHEQFF

size: .
D: TRBD2
V: TRBV9
J: TRBJ2-2
length: 12
DNA: TGTGCCAGCAGGGGGGGGGACGGGGAGCTGTTTTTT
CDR3: CASRGGDGELFF

size: many
D: TRBD2
V: TRBV6-2/TRBV6-3
J: TRBJ2-3
length: 19
DNA: TGTGCCAGCAGTTACCCCGGACTAGCGGGAGGGCCCCCGGCAGATACGCAGTATTTT
CDR3: CASSYPGLAGGPPADTQYF

size: many
D: TRBD1
V: TRBV3-1
J: TRBJ1-2
length: 13
DNA: TGTGCCAGCAGCCAAACAGGGGACTATGGCTACACCTTC
CDR3: CASSQTGDYGYTF

size: many
D: TRBD2
V: TRBV29-1
J: TRBJ2-7
length: 16
DNA: TGCAGCGCCCTCGATTGGACTAGCGGGGGTTCCTACGAGCAGTACTTC
CDR3: CSALDWTSGGSYEQYF

size: many
D: .
V: TRBV20-1
J: TRBJ2-5
length: 17
DNA: TGCAGTGGCGTATCCCTAGGGGCAGTTCTCGTACAAGAGACCCAGTACTTC
CDR3: CSGVSLGAVLVQETQYF

size: few
D: .
V: TRBV19
J: TRBJ2-7
length: 14
DNA: TGTGCCAGTAGTATGTCGCAGGGGTATCACGAGCAGTACTTC
CDR3: CASSMSQGYHEQYF

size: many
D: .
V: TRBV4-1
J: TRBJ2-3
length: 13
DNA: TGCGCCAGCAGCCAAATGACAGCAGATACGCAGTATTTT
CDR3: CASSQMTADTQYF

size: .
D: TRBD2
V: TRBV20-1
J: TRBJ2-7
length: 12
DNA: TGCGGTGCTGTGACTAGCGGGTACGAGCAGTACTTC
CDR3: CGAVTSGYEQYF

size: many
D: .
V: TRBV5-1
J: TRBJ2-7
length: 14
DNA: TGCGCCAGCAGCTTCACAGGGCTCCCCGACGAGCAGTACTTC
CDR3: CASSFTGLPDEQYF

size: few
D: .
V: TRBV7-2
J: TRBJ2-1
length: 15
DNA: TGTGCCAGCAGCTTATATACGGGTTCAGGGTATGAGCAGTTCTTC
CDR3: CASSLYTGSGYEQFF

size: many
D: TRBD2
V: TRBV27
J: TRBJ2-4
length: 16
DNA: TGTGCCAGCAGTCCGCGACTAGCGGGAGGCCCTGGCATTCAGTACTTC
CDR3: CASSPRLAGGPGIQYF

size: many
D: TRBD2
V: TRBV11-2
J: TRBJ2-1
length: 14
DNA: TGTGCCAGCAGCGTAGCGGGGGGGCCGGGTGAGCAGTTCTTC
CDR3: CASSVAGGPGEQFF

size: many
D: .
V: TRBV7-9
J: TRBJ2-2
length: 15
DNA: TGTGCCAGCAGCTTCCTAGCGACGAACACCGGGGAGCTGTTTTTT
CDR3: CASSFLATNTGELFF

size: .
D: .
V: TRBV30
J: TRBJ2-7
length: 13
DNA: TGTGCCTGGAGTACAGGGTTTGGCTACGAGCAGTACTTC
CDR3: CAWSTGFGYEQYF

size: few
D: .
V: TRBV27
J: TRBJ2-7
length: 14
DNA: TGTGCCAGCAGTTTATCGAAAACCTCCTACGAGCAGTACTTC
CDR3: CASSLSKTSYEQYF

size: .
D: TRBD1
V: TRBV9
J: TRBJ2-2
length: 16
DNA: TGTGCCAGCAGCGCCTCACAGACAGGGCTTGGCGGGGAGCTGTTTTTT
CDR3: CASSASQTGLGGELFF